A selection of T cell receptor beta chains follows, all from one sample in a study of T cell responses to AZD1222 COVID-19 vaccine. TCRdb's copy holds only in-frame clones and misses some; the assay was immunoSEQ multiplex PCR. The table records about 180,000 clones, approximately 90% of them present only once. This material consisted of peripheral blood, taken on day 0 of AZD1222 vaccination. These TCRs come from an adult in good health. Each CDR3 is given with its conserved first and last residue. Fields, in order: V gene, D gene, J gene, CDR3 protein. The D gene is left open where the match is weak.

>TRBV12-3/TRBV12-4|NA|TRBJ1-1
CASRLMPNGEAFF
>TRBV11-1|NA|TRBJ1-1
CASSLASPGPLNTEAFF
>TRBV10-1|TRBD1|TRBJ1-2
CASNRDSPSRDYGYTF
>TRBV4-2|NA|TRBJ1-2
CASSGLYGYTF
>TRBV6-5|TRBD1|TRBJ1-5
CASSLQGHQPQHF
>TRBV30|NA|TRBJ1-1
CAWSVGLEAFF
>TRBV7-2|NA|TRBJ2-7
CASSAGGEFYEQYF
>TRBV7-8|NA|TRBJ2-2
CASSFSGPGELFF
>TRBV7-9|NA|TRBJ1-1
CASSLAILNTEAFF
>TRBV7-9|TRBD1|TRBJ1-1
CASSLGQGADTEAFF
>TRBV19|TRBD2|TRBJ2-7
CASRTSGGIPYEQYF
>TRBV9|NA|TRBJ2-5
CASSFDRQDGETQYF
>TRBV4-3|TRBD1|TRBJ2-7
CASSPWTGAEQYF
>TRBV30|NA|TRBJ1-4
CAWTDGGALFF
>TRBV2|NA|TRBJ2-7
CASSEKPSYEQYF
>TRBV29-1|NA|TRBJ2-5
CSVEAGAGVETQYF
>TRBV19|NA|TRBJ1-1
CASSISGVVNTEAFF
>TRBV9|NA|TRBJ2-1
CASSTGGGSYNEQFF
>TRBV19|TRBD1|TRBJ1-2
CASSIDPGQYYGYTF
>TRBV4-3|TRBD2|TRBJ2-3
CASSLSPTSGGGDTQYF
>TRBV19|NA|TRBJ2-2
CASSMGTVNTGELFF
>TRBV9|NA|TRBJ1-1
CASSVGPDTEAFF
>TRBV11-2|NA|TRBJ1-5
CASSRDRNQPQHF
>TRBV4-3|TRBD1|TRBJ1-1
CASSQPGQINTEAFF
>TRBV2|TRBD1|TRBJ2-7
CASSDTGGAYEQYF
>TRBV6-1|NA|TRBJ1-1
CASSDAADRMNTEAFF
>TRBV9|NA|TRBJ2-7
CASSVAGLGSYEQYF
>TRBV5-4|NA|TRBJ1-1
CASSLGQGRGNTEAFF
>TRBV7-9|NA|TRBJ1-4
CASSPSHSVGEKLFF
>TRBV7-3|NA|TRBJ2-7
CASSLKGRGSEQYF
>TRBV23-1|NA|TRBJ1-4
CASSWDHTNEKLFF
>TRBV6-2/TRBV6-3|TRBD2|TRBJ2-7
CASSDWGGSYEQYF
>TRBV2|NA|TRBJ1-1
CASSAKGQRGNTEAFF
>TRBV7-2|NA|TRBJ1-2
CASSSPGLLLQGYTF
>TRBV6-5|NA|TRBJ1-2
CASRDYRTVGYGYTF
>TRBV19|NA|TRBJ1-5
CASSTEVPGQPQHF
>TRBV7-2|TRBD2|TRBJ2-3
CASKGGSHTQYF
>TRBV6-1|NA|TRBJ1-3
CASSEQGGNTIYF
>TRBV6-5|TRBD1|TRBJ1-2
CASTSDRWYGYTF
>TRBV7-2|TRBD1|TRBJ2-2
CASSGDRDRTGELFF
>TRBV5-8|NA|TRBJ2-2
CASSAGLEGGELFF
>TRBV6-6|TRBD1|TRBJ2-7
CASSPPGQGAKGYEQYF
>TRBV11-3|NA|TRBJ2-3
CASSLGVGDPDEDTQYF
>TRBV5-1|TRBD2|TRBJ2-1
CASSLGLAGGHNEQFF
>TRBV4-1|TRBD1|TRBJ1-1
CASSLKLRDRVTNTEAFF
>TRBV6-4|TRBD1|TRBJ2-3
CASSEDRDTDTQYF
>TRBV7-6|NA|TRBJ1-4
CASSRHQGSGNEKLFF
>TRBV27|NA|TRBJ2-7
CASGTLTYEQYF
>TRBV30|TRBD2|TRBJ2-7
CAWSGPSGLSYEQYF
>TRBV12-3/TRBV12-4|NA|TRBJ1-1
CASSLGVVTEAFF
>TRBV7-2|TRBD2|TRBJ2-2
CASSLSSSGFGELFF
>TRBV25-1|TRBD2|TRBJ2-3
CASTPSGYTDTQYF
>TRBV30|NA|TRBJ2-7
CAWSNREHEQYF
>TRBV29-1|NA|TRBJ1-1
CSVDQWNTEAFF
>TRBV2|NA|TRBJ1-5
CASLATDLSNQPQHF
>TRBV11-2|NA|TRBJ1-5
CASSLDGGLQPQHF
>TRBV30|NA|TRBJ2-3
CAWSDLPNPDTQYF
>TRBV27|NA|TRBJ2-4
CASTVPDKNIQYF
>TRBV4-2|NA|TRBJ2-7
CASSQDPDGYEQYF
>TRBV11-2|NA|TRBJ1-6
CASSLEAGGYNSPLHF